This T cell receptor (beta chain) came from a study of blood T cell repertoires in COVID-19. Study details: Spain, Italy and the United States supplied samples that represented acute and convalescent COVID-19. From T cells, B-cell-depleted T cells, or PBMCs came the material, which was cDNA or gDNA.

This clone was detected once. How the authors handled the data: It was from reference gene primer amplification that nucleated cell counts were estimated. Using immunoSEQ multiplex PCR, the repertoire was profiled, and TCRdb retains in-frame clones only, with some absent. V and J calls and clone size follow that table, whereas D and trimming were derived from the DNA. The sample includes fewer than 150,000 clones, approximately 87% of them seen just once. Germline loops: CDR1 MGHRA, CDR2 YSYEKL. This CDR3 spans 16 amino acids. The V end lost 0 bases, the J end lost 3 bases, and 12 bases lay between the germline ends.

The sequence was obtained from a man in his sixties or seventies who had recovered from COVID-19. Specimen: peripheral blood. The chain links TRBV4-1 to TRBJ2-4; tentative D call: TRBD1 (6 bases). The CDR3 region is CASSQEGGSGKNIQYF. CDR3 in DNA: TGCGCCAGCAGCCAAGAAGGGGGTAGTGGCAAAAACATTCAGTACTTC.